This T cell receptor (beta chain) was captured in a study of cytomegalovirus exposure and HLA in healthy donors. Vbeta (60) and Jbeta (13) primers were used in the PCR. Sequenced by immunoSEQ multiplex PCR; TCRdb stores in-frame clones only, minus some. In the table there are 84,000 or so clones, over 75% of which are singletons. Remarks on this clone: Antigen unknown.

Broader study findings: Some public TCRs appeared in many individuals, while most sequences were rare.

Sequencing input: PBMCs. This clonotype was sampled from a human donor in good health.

CDR3 sequence reads: CAWNMGQGQPQHF. CDR3 bases: TGTGCCTGGAATATGGGTCAGGGTCAGCCCCAGCATTTT. The V gene is TRBV30, the J gene TRBJ1-5; TRBD1 is a possible D gene (5 bases). This CDR3 has 13 residues. The V end was cut by 4 bases, the J end by 6 bases, with 13 bases between. The germline gives CDR1 GTSNPN, CDR2 SVGIG (reference sequence).